The 20 T cell receptor beta chains below come from one sample, sequenced in a study of blood T cells in healthy people across ages. Alongside a J-beta primer mix, a sample-barcoded 5' primer served in a second PCR lasting roughly 7 to 11 cycles. TCRdb redid the calling of the 5' RACE reads with MiXCR, one entry per CDR3 protein. The table records roughly 800,000 distinct CDR3 sequences, about 25% of them present only once. This same sample was also part of a study on T cells of mothers and their children.

Sample: blood. These receptors all come from a boy between 5 and 17 years old in good health.

The chain employs TRBV4-3 and TRBJ2-7; 9 nucleotides line up with TRBD1. CDR3 size: 16 residues. V dropped 0 bases and J dropped 4; count of bases not matched to a gene: 7. Looked up from germline, CDR1 is LGHNA and CDR2 is YSLEER. CDR3 protein: CASSQERTGEIYEQYF. In DNA, the CDR3 is TGCGCCAGCAGCCAAGAACGGACAGGGGAAATTTACGAGCAGTACTTC.

The gene calls are TRBV7-2 and TRBJ1-2; D is unresolved. This CDR3 region has 13 residues. Trimming removed 0 bases from V and 4 bases from J, with 6 bases in between. CDR1 and CDR2 from the germline V gene are SGHTA and FQGNSA. CDR3 DNA sequence: TGTGCCAGCAGCTTAGCCCCAGCCTATGGCTACACCTTC. Translated, it gives CASSLAPAYGYTF.

This chain uses TRBV5-1 with TRBJ2-3; D remains ambiguous. Trimming shortened V by 0 bases and J by 0 bases, and 8 bases separated the two germline ends. Germline loops: CDR1 SGHRS, CDR2 YFSETQ. There are 15 residues in the CDR3. The CDR3 bases are TGCGCCAGCAGCTTGGCCAAACCCAGCACAGATACGCAGTATTTT. It is translated as CASSLAKPSTDTQYF.

This clonotype was detected a few times. This chain joins TRBV4-2 and TRBJ2-5, with D tentatively TRBD1 or TRBD2 (5 bases each). The end of the DNA aligns better with TRBJ2-1, so the J call may be wrong. Germline CDR1 reads LGHNA; CDR2 reads YNFKEQ. CDR3 length: 15 amino acids. The CDR3 DNA reads as TGTGCCAGCAGCCAAGATCACTTTGGGGACGATGAGCAGTTCTTC. This encodes CASSQDHFGDDEQFF.

This rearrangement joins TRBV9 to TRBJ1-6, with 8 bases matching TRBD1. After removal of 3 bases from V and 10 bases from J, the junction contained 12 bases not matched to a gene. The CDR3 is 16 amino acids. Per germline, CDR1 SGDLS and CDR2 YYNGEE. The chain's CDR3 is CASSAAGTGGESPLHF. For the CDR3, the DNA is TGTGCCAGCAGCGCCGCCGGGACAGGCGGGGAATCACCCCTCCACTTT.

The chain has TRBV7-9 and TRBJ1-1; D unclear. The CDR3 length is 13 residues. Germline V gives CDR1 SEHNR, CDR2 FQNEAQ (reference sequence). V shed 2 bases and J shed 0 bases, with 4 bases lying between them. CDR3 DNA sequence: TGTGCCAGCAGCTTAAACGTGAACACTGAAGCTTTCTTT. The encoded protein is CASSLNVNTEAFF.

The sample holds a few counts of this clonotype. The chain has TRBV12-3 or TRBV12-4 and TRBJ2-5, with unresolved D. TRBJ2-7 matches the DNA end more closely, so the J call is doubtful. CDR3 length: 12 amino acids. CDR3 sequence reads: CASSRPPYEQYF. The DNA for the CDR3 is TGTGCCAGCAGTCGCCCTCCCTACGAGCAGTACTTC.

V and J are TRBV6-2 or TRBV6-3 and TRBJ2-5; TRBD2 aligns across 7 bases. The J call may be wrong; the DNA end is better matched by TRBJ2-1. Germline CDR1 reads MNHEY; CDR2 reads SVGEGT. This CDR3 has 17 amino acids. The CDR3: CASTTQRPAGVHDEQFF. The CDR3 nucleotides read TGTGCCAGCACTACCCAGCGCCCCGCGGGAGTACACGATGAGCAGTTCTTC.

Concerning this clonotype itself: Because the CDR3's place on the DNA is in doubt, the DNA is left out and the CDR3 is given as listed by TCRdb. The chain couples TRBV5-1 to TRBJ2-2; TRBD2, as called in the table, went unchecked against the DNA. Germline lookup yields CDR1 SGHRS and CDR2 YFSETQ. Counting both end residues, the CDR3 totals 17 amino acids. The CDR3 sequence is CASSGGTSGVRFGELFF.

A few counts support this clonotype. CDR3 DNA sequence: TGTGCCAGCAGCCAGTCAGGGGGTGGCTACAATGAGCAGTTCTTC. This codes for CASSQSGGGYNEQFF. This rearrangement joins TRBV7-2 to TRBJ2-1; 7 nucleotides agree with TRBD1. Germline lookup yields CDR1 SGHTA and CDR2 FQGNSA. Trimming cost V 5 bases and J 3 bases; bases outside gene matches: 7. The CDR3 covers 15 residues.

This clonotype was recorded a few times. The chain has TRBV27 and TRBJ2-3; 10 bases match TRBD2. The CDR3 spans 19 residues. V lost 6 bases to trimming and J lost 4 bases; unmatched junction nucleotides: 19. Germline V gene lookup returns CDR1 MNHEY and CDR2 SMNVEV (reference sequence). CDR3 sequence reads: CASSLDPGPAGGLSDTQYF. In DNA form, the CDR3 reads TGTGCCAGCAGCCTAGACCCGGGACCAGCGGGAGGGCTGTCAGATACGCAGTATTTT.

The chain uses TRBV7-6 and TRBJ1-4; D may be TRBD1 (5 bases). The CDR3 runs 14 residues. Trimming stripped 1 base from V and 8 bases from J, with 11 bases between. Germline CDR1 reads SGHVS; CDR2 reads FNYEAQ. As DNA, the CDR3 is TGTGCCAGCAGCTTAGAACGGGGCCAGGAAAAACTGTTTTTT. Its protein product is CASSLERGQEKLFF.

The rearrangement links TRBV4-1 to TRBJ2-5, with a tentative D call TRBD2 (6 bases). The J call may be in error: the DNA end matches TRBJ2-1 better. The germline V gene encodes CDR1 MGHRA and CDR2 YSYEKL. The CDR3 covers 13 residues. CDR3 loop: CASSRRLGNEQFF. As DNA, the CDR3 is TGCGCCAGCAGCCGGAGACTAGGGAATGAGCAGTTCTTC.

The V and J genes are TRBV12-3 or TRBV12-4 and TRBJ2-5; the D is unclear. The CDR3 length is 13 residues. Deletions cut 5 bases from V and 0 bases from J, with 7 bases between. DNA for the CDR3: TGTGCCAGCAGTAACAGATACCAAGAGACCCAGTACTTC. Translating gives CASSNRYQETQYF.

This clonotype was recorded only once. This chain uses TRBV20-1 with TRBJ2-4; TRBD1 aligns across 9 bases. With 5 bases clipped from V and 6 bases from J, the junction kept 14 bases outside the gene matches. The CDR3 runs 16 residues. The germline V gene encodes CDR1 DFQATT and CDR2 SNEGSKA (reference sequence). The CDR3 here is CSADPGQGLLGNIQYF. The CDR3 DNA reads as TGCAGTGCTGACCCGGGACAGGGACTTCTTGGAAACATTCAGTACTTC.

The chain combines TRBV29-1 with TRBJ2-1; 7 bases are a match to TRBD2. Germline assignment: CDR1 SQVTM and CDR2 ANQGSEA. With 3 bases clipped from V and 9 bases from J, the junction kept 2 bases outside the gene matches. This CDR3 region has 11 residues. DNA for the CDR3: TGCAGCGTTGATCGGGAGGCTGAGCAGTTCTTC. Residues: CSVDREAEQFF.

This clonotype was counted once. The chain combines TRBV29-1 with TRBJ2-7, with 7 bases fitting TRBD1. Unmatched junction bases numbered 6, after V lost 1 base and J lost 0 bases. The germline CDR1 and CDR2 sequences are SQVTM and ANQGSEA. CDR3 length equals 15 residues. The CDR3: CSVEVPGQFSYEQYF. DNA of the CDR3: TGCAGCGTTGAAGTACCGGGACAGTTCTCCTACGAGCAGTACTTC.

This clonotype has just a few counts. The chain employs TRBV5-6 and TRBJ2-1; D not resolved. Matching the DNA end better, TRBJ2-7 makes the J call doubtful. Germline CDR1 is SGHDT and CDR2 is YYEEEE. The CDR3 has 14 residues. CDR3 DNA: TGTGCCAGCAGCTTGTGGAGAGCCTCCTACGAGCAGTACTTC. Amino acid sequence: CASSLWRASYEQYF.

A note on this clonotype: An end of the junction does not agree with germline; a read error may underlie this. The rearrangement uses TRBV12-3 or TRBV12-4 and TRBJ1-1; possibly TRBD1 for D (6 bases). CDR3 size: 13 residues. CDR3 protein: CASRLQGYTEAFF. In DNA, the CDR3 is TGTGCCAGCAGACTCCAGGGGTACACTGAAGCCTTCTTT.

The genes are TRBV13 and TRBJ2-3; 10 positions agree with TRBD2. V shed 5 bases, J shed 6 bases, and the junction held 5 bases outside the gene matches. The CDR3 consists of 14 residues. The germline CDR1 and CDR2 sequences are PRHDT and FYEKMQ (reference sequence). The CDR3 DNA follows: TGTGCCAGCAGCCCACTAGCGGGGCTGGATACGCAGTATTTT. The encoded protein is CASSPLAGLDTQYF.